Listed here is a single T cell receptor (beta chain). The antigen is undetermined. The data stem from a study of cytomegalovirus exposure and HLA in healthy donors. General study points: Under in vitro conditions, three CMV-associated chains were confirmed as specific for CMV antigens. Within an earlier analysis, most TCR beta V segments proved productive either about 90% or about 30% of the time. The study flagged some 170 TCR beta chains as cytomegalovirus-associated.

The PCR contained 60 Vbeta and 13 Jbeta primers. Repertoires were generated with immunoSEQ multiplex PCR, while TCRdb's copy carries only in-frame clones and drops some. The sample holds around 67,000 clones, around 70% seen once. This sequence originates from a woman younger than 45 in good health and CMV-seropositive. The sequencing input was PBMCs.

The CDR3 loop reads CASSQDEVWGDYNEQFF. As DNA, the CDR3 is TGTGCCAGCAGCCAAGACGAGGTTTGGGGAGATTACAATGAGCAGTTCTTC. The chain has TRBV4-2 and TRBJ2-1, with a weak D call TRBD2 (5 bases). V lost 0 bases and J lost 4, with 16 bases in between. This CDR3 has 17 residues. Germline V gene data show CDR1 as LGHNA and CDR2 as YNFKEQ.